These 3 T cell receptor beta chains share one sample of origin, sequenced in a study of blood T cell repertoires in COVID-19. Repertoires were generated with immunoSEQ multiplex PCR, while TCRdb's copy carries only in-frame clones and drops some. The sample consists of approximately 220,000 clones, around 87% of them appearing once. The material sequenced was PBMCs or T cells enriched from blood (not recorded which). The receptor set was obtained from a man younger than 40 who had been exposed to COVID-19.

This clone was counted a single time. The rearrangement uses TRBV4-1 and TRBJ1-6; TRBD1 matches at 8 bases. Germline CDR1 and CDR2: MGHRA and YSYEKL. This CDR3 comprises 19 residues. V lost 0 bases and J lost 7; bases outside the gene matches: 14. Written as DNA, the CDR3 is TGCGCCAGCAGCCAAGACCGGACAGGGCGGATGGGATTAAATTCACCCCTCCACTTT. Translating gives CASSQDRTGRMGLNSPLHF.

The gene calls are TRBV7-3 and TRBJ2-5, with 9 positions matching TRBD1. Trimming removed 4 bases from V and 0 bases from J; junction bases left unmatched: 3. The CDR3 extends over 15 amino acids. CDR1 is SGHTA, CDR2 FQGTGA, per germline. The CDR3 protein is CASSSTGGYQETQYF. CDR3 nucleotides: TGTGCCAGCAGCTCGACAGGGGGGTACCAAGAGACCCAGTACTTC.

The CDR3 reads CASSTRTGAGNTIYF. CDR3 nucleotides: TGTGCCAGCAGCACCCGGACAGGGGCTGGAAACACCATATATTTT. The V and J genes are TRBV11-1 and TRBJ1-3; 9 nucleotides align to TRBD1. CDR1 SGHAT and CDR2 FQDESV come from the germline V gene (reference sequence). V lost 5 bases, J lost 2 bases, and 4 bases stayed unmatched. This CDR3 spans 15 amino acids.